This T cell receptor beta chain is from a study of T cells expressing NK-cell markers. Overall study: Researchers got TCR beta repertoires out of sorted CD3+CD56+NKG2C+, CD3+CD56+NKG2C- and CD3+CD56-NKG2C+ T cells.

TCRdb reprocessed the 5' RACE reads and stores each CDR3 protein as one record, lacking DNA. This listing includes about 410,000 distinct CDR3 sequences. Concerning this clonotype: Its antigen is not identified.

Study results and caveats: Also leading the CD3+CD56-NKG2C+ fraction in a few donors were these clonotypes. HCMV specificity of the expanded NKG2C+ T cell clones stayed unclear.

The TCR sequence derives from a woman between 50 and 59 years old in good health. Input material: blood T cells: a sorted CD56 or NKG2C T cell subset, CD4+ or CD8+ T cells, or bulk PBMC T cells (not recorded which).

The CDR3 is CASSTGAHRYTF. The V call is TRBV12-3 or TRBV12-4, the J call TRBJ1-2; TCRdb proposes TRBD1, but this gene call is untestable without DNA. This CDR3 contains 12 residues.